Following are 4 T cell receptor beta chains from one sample sequenced in a study of beta chain features in type 1 diabetes. Study-wide results and caveats: For Type 1 diabetes patients, all four CD4+ subsets carried TCRB CDR3s that were moderately but significantly shorter.

Isolated RNA was reverse transcribed in full, so expressed TCRB transcripts were sequenced. Profiled with immunoSEQ multiplex PCR; TCRdb holds only in-frame clones, not every one. The sample yields 120,000 or so clones, around 16% seen once. Their antigens remain unidentified. The sequencing input was central memory CD4+ T cells from blood. Source of these receptors: a man aged 18 to 29 with type 1 diabetes.

There are a few counts of this clone. This rearrangement joins TRBV7-2 to TRBJ2-7; 7 nucleotides match TRBD1. CDR1 and CDR2 from the germline V gene are SGHTA and FQGNSA. V was pared by 5 bases and J by 2 bases, with 9 bases of the junction left unmatched. CDR3 size: 15 residues. CDR3 sequence reads: CASSRTGVSTYEQYF. The CDR3 bases are TGTGCCAGCAGCCGGACAGGAGTATCAACCTACGAGCAGTACTTC.

This chain links TRBV28 with TRBJ1-3, with TRBD1 matching over 7 bases. This CDR3 is built from 16 residues. From germline, CDR1 is MDHEN and CDR2 SYDVKM. The V segment lost 10 bases and the J segment 9 bases; nucleotides outside the gene matches: 21. The CDR3 reads CATNPVGTVQSGTIYF. The CDR3 region has the DNA TGTGCCACCAACCCGGTCGGGACAGTTCAGTCCGGCACCATATATTTT.

This clone was observed a handful of times. The V and J genes are TRBV15 and TRBJ1-1; 11 nucleotides align to TRBD1. V shed 5 bases and J 0 bases; nucleotides not matched to a gene: 11. The CDR3 is made up of 18 amino acids. Germline V gives CDR1 LNHNV, CDR2 YYDKDF (reference sequence). CDR3 DNA: TGTGCCACCAGCGCAGGACAGGGGGCGAACTACATGAACACTGAAGCTTTCTTT. It specifies CATSAGQGANYMNTEAFF.

The rearrangement links TRBV7-9 to TRBJ1-1, with 8 bases identical to TRBD1. The CDR3 sequence is 15 residues long. With V trimmed by 0 bases and J by 1 base, 1 base remained unmatched. Per germline, CDR1 SEHNR and CDR2 FQNEAQ (reference sequence). The CDR3 bases are TGTGCCAGCAGCTTAGCGGGACAGGCGAACACTGAAGCTTTCTTT. As protein: CASSLAGQANTEAFF. Complete variable domain (other parts from reference TRBV7-9 and TRBJ1-1): DTGVSQNPRHKITKRGQNVTFRCDPISEHNRLYWYRQTLGQGPEFLTYFQNEAQLEKSRLLSDRFSAERPKGSFSTLEIQRTEQGDSAMYLCASSLAGQANTEAFFGQGTRLTVV.